This TCR beta chain was documented in a study of human T cells and chemical hapten exposure. Specified time point: patch test 1, 2 weeks after DPC sensitization. As for treatment: therapeutic diphenylcyclopropenone sensitization with weekly scalp DPC. Per the authors' pipeline: Individual samples carried between about 23,224 and 700,000 TCRs, with around 96,000 as the median. Using its own MiXCR run on the RACE reads, TCRdb lists one record per CDR3 protein. These V and J calls are TCRdb output, not the study's own analysis. The sample carries roughly 200,000 distinct CDR3 sequences, approximately 20% recorded once. V lost 6 bases, J lost 2 bases, and 14 bases lay in between. The CDR3 length is 14 residues. The germline CDR1 and CDR2 sequences are SNHLY and FYNNEI.

Sequences were derived from whole blood, sampled in connection with sensitization to the hapten diphenylcyclopropenone (DPC). The receptor was derived from a woman in her 50s with alopecia areata. Some clones in this sample may be carry-over from other donors' samples. The V and J genes are TRBV2 and TRBJ2-7; possible D gene TRBD1, 6 bases. The CDR3 DNA follows: TGTGCCAGCAGAAAAGGACAGATAACCTACGAGCAGTACTTC. Protein product: CASRKGQITYEQYF.